The clone carrying this T cell receptor beta chain appeared many times. The data were taken from a study of blood T cells in healthy people across ages. The CDR3 sequence is 13 residues long. The trim removed 3 bases at V and 8 bases at J, leaving 3 bases unmatched. From germline, CDR1 is ENHRY and CDR2 SYGVKD. With a J-beta primer mix and a sample-barcoded 5' primer, a second PCR ran about 7 to 12 cycles. TCRdb itself ran the 5' RACE reads through MiXCR, one entry per CDR3 protein. The table lists about 590,000 distinct CDR3 sequences, roughly 31% of them singletons. The chain is built from TRBV10-3 and TRBJ1-2; the match to TRBD1 covers 10 bases. The sequencing sample was made of blood. The TCR comes from an elderly woman in good health. This CDR3 is CAISDDRGLGYTF. CDR3 nucleotide sequence: TGTGCCATCAGTGATGACAGGGGGCTCGGCTACACCTTC.